The 26 T cell receptor beta chains given below trace back to one sample, sequenced in a study of T cell clonotyping in hematopoietic cell transplantation. Time point meaning: recipient sample about 28 days before transplant, after cytoreduction. Sequencing used immunoSEQ multiplex PCR; TCRdb keeps in-frame clones, though not all of them. The sample yields around 80,000 clones, 90% to 96% seen once. The sequencing here drew on peripheral blood mononuclear cells, taken before stem cell transplant. The receptors come from a woman aged 50 to 60 with acute myeloid leukemia. Some clones in this sample may be carry-over from other donors' samples.

A single count supports this clone. V gene TRBV11-2 combines with J gene TRBJ2-7, with TRBD2 matching over 8 bases. The germline V gene has CDR1 SGHAT and CDR2 FQNNGV. CDR3 size: 16 residues. The junction had 11 bases not matched to a gene; V was cut back by 5 bases and J by 2 bases. Written as DNA, the CDR3 is TGTGCCAGCAGCCCCGGAGGGGCGGGAGGAGCCTACGAGCAGTACTTC. Amino acids: CASSPGGAGGAYEQYF.

A note on this clone: The same CDR3 arises from other DNA sequences in this sample as well. The chain links TRBV6-1 to TRBJ2-2; tentatively, D is TRBD1 (5 bases). The V end was cut by 2 bases, the J end by 1 base, with 5 bases between. CDR3 length: 14 residues. The germline gives CDR1 MNHNS, CDR2 SASEGT. CDR3 nucleotides: TGTGCCAGCAGTGAACAGGGGAACACCGGGGAGCTGTTTTTT. Its translation is CASSEQGNTGELFF.

V usage is TRBV5-4 and J usage is TRBJ2-7; 10 bases match TRBD1. CDR1 is SGHNT, CDR2 YYREEE, per germline (reference sequence). With V trimmed by 2 bases and J by 4 bases, 6 bases remained unmatched. This CDR3 comprises 15 residues. Written as DNA, the CDR3 is TGTGCCAGCAGCTTACCCGGGACAGGGGTATACGAGCAGTACTTC. Its translation is CASSLPGTGVYEQYF.

The chain is built from TRBV2 and TRBJ1-6; no firm D call. Trimming removed 1 base at V and 6 bases at J, with 1 base between. The CDR3 covers 12 residues. CDR1 SNHLY and CDR2 FYNNEI come from the germline V gene. CDR3 coding DNA: TGTGCCAGCAGTGAAGGTAATTCACCCCTCCACTTT. Translation: CASSEGNSPLHF.

This clone was observed a handful of times. This rearrangement joins TRBV6-5 to TRBJ1-2; D call uncertain. CDR3 length: 15 amino acids. Germline CDR1 and CDR2: MNHEY and SVGAGI. With 2 bases removed from V and 2 bases from J, the gap between germline ends came to 12 bases. The DNA for the CDR3 is TGTGCCAGCAGTTACCTCTTCCGGAAGAACTATGGCTACACCTTC. This gives the protein CASSYLFRKNYGYTF.

This rearrangement joins TRBV2 to TRBJ2-7; TRBD2 aligns across 8 bases. Germline loops: CDR1 SNHLY, CDR2 FYNNEI. CDR3 size: 12 residues. The CDR3: CGGVAGPYEQYF. The CDR3 DNA is TGTGGAGGGGTAGCGGGACCCTACGAGCAGTACTTC.

This rearrangement joins TRBV4-1 to TRBJ2-2, with 12 positions matching TRBD2. This CDR3 has 19 amino acids. Germline trimming cut 0 bases from V and 3 bases from J; bases unmatched to any gene: 8. Germline assignment: CDR1 MGHRA and CDR2 YSYEKL. The CDR3 DNA reads as TGCGCCAGCAGCCAAGATGGCCTAGCGGGGGGGCCGGACACCGGGGAGCTGTTTTTT. Its protein product is CASSQDGLAGGPDTGELFF.

V gene TRBV5-4 combines with J gene TRBJ1-6; 7 bases align to TRBD1. The CDR3 runs to 14 residues. Germline V gene sequence: CDR1 SGHNT, CDR2 YYREEE (reference sequence). V trimming: 5 bases; J trimming: 8 bases; junction bases outside the gene matches: 7. The chain's CDR3 is CASSTPGQYSPLHF. The CDR3 nucleotides read TGTGCCAGCAGTACCCCGGGACAGTATTCACCCCTCCACTTT.

This clone was detected only once. Here the CDR3 reads CASSLRAGADRETQYF. DNA for the CDR3: TGTGCCAGTAGTCTACGAGCGGGAGCTGATAGGGAGACCCAGTACTTC. The chain combines TRBV19 with TRBJ2-5, with TRBD2 matching over 8 bases. J gave up 5 bases and V 5 bases, and 13 bases lay outside the gene matches. Germline V gene data show CDR1 as LNHDA and CDR2 as SQIVND (reference sequence). CDR3 length: 16 residues.

The J gene is TRBJ1-1, the V gene TRBV28; D is possibly TRBD1 (6 bases). In germline, CDR1 is MDHEN, CDR2 SYDVKM. V was trimmed by 10 bases and J by 0 bases, leaving 15 bases between them. This CDR3 comprises 14 residues. The CDR3 protein is CATRQENLNTEAFF. CDR3 in DNA: TGTGCCACCAGACAGGAGAACTTGAACACTGAAGCTTTCTTT.

The chain is built from TRBV5-1 and TRBJ2-3, with 8 bases lining up with TRBD2. From germline, CDR1 is SGHRS and CDR2 YFSETQ. This CDR3 is built from 17 residues. J was trimmed by 0 bases and V by 1 base; bases with no gene match: 7. The CDR3 protein is CASSLLRGVTSTDTQYF. The CDR3 DNA follows: TGCGCCAGCAGCTTGTTGCGGGGGGTCACTAGCACAGATACGCAGTATTTT.

The chain carries TRBV4-2 and TRBJ2-3; 8 nucleotides align to TRBD2. V was clipped by 0 bases and J by 2 bases; unmatched bases: 4. The germline V gene has CDR1 LGHNA and CDR2 YNFKEQ. This CDR3 has 16 amino acids. In nucleotides, the CDR3 is TGTGCCAGCAGCCAAGATACTAGCGGCCCCACAGATACGCAGTATTTT. Translation gives CASSQDTSGPTDTQYF.

V is TRBV7-8 and J is TRBJ2-7, with D possibly TRBD1 on 5 matching bases. The ends were cut back, 1 base at V and 0 bases at J, with 10 bases in the middle. Looked up from germline, CDR1 is SGHVS and CDR2 is FQNEAQ. There are 15 residues in the CDR3. The CDR3 region has the DNA TGTGCCAGCAGCTTAGTGGCTGACAGCTCCTACGAGCAGTACTTC. This encodes CASSLVADSSYEQYF.

The V gene is TRBV6-5, the J gene TRBJ2-1; tentatively, D is TRBD1 (6 bases). The CDR3 runs to 14 residues. CDR1 is MNHEY, CDR2 SVGAGI, per germline. Trimming pared 3 bases from V and 4 bases from J, leaving 10 bases between. The CDR3 nucleotides are TGTGCCAGCAGTTATGAGGGGGTTTACAATGAGCAGTTCTTC. The encoded protein is CASSYEGVYNEQFF.

The CDR3 sequence: CASSLADRGQSYGYTF. The CDR3 DNA follows: TGTGCCAGCAGCTTAGCTGACAGGGGTCAGAGCTATGGCTACACCTTC. This chain links TRBV7-2 with TRBJ1-2; 8 positions match TRBD1. Germline values: CDR1 SGHTA, CDR2 FQGNSA. The junction had 7 bases not matched to a gene; V was cut back by 0 bases and J by 4 bases. CDR3 length equals 16 residues.

The chain couples TRBV5-4 to TRBJ2-7, with D possibly being TRBD1 (6 bases). V dropped 4 bases and J dropped 0 bases, with 20 bases sitting between them. The CDR3 has 17 residues. Germline lookup yields CDR1 SGHNT and CDR2 YYREEE (reference sequence). CDR3 bases: TGTGCCAGCAGCGACAAGACAGGCCTAGTCTCCTCCTACGAGCAGTACTTC. It translates to CASSDKTGLVSSYEQYF. Using reference TRBV5-4 and TRBJ2-7 for the parts outside the CDR3, the full variable domain is ETGVTQSPTHLIKTRGQQVTLRCSSQSGHNTVSWYQQALGQGPQFIFQYYREEENGRGNFPPRFSGLQFPNYSSELNVNALELDDSALYLCASSDKTGLVSSYEQYFGPGTRLTVT.

The chain carries TRBV25-1 and TRBJ2-3, with a possible D match to TRBD2 (6 bases). Trimming removed 2 bases from V and 10 bases from J, with 13 bases in between. The CDR3 length is 13 residues. Germline CDR1 is MGHDK and CDR2 is SYGVNS. DNA for the CDR3: TGTGCCAGCAGTGAAGGACTACCTATGGCGCAGTATTTT. Translating gives CASSEGLPMAQYF. Full variable domain (outside the CDR3, taken from reference TRBV25-1 and TRBJ2-3): EADIYQTPRYLVIGTGKKITLECSQTMGHDKMYWYQQDPGMELHLIHYSYGVNSTEKGDLSSESTVSRIRTEHFPLTLESARPSHTSQYLCASSEGLPMAQYFGPGTRLTVL.

The gene calls are TRBV19 and TRBJ1-5; TRBD1 matches at 11 bases. The V segment lost 7 bases and the J segment 6 bases; nucleotides outside the gene matches: 8. The CDR3 is 15 residues long. Germline CDR1 reads LNHDA; CDR2 reads SQIVND (reference sequence). The CDR3 region is CASNAGTGGFQPQHF. CDR3 sequence (DNA): TGTGCCAGTAATGCCGGGACAGGGGGTTTTCAGCCCCAGCATTTT. Using reference TRBV19 and TRBJ1-5 for the parts outside the CDR3, the full variable domain is DGGITQSPKYLFRKEGQNVTLSCEQNLNHDAMYWYRQDPGQGLRLIYYSQIVNDFQKGDIAEGYSVSREKKESFPLTVTSAQKNPTAFYLCASNAGTGGFQPQHFGDGTRLSIL.

V gene TRBV6-1 combines with J gene TRBJ2-3; 7 nucleotides align to TRBD1. V dropped 11 bases and J dropped 7; count of bases not matched to a gene: 9. The germline CDR1 and CDR2 sequences are MNHNS and SASEGT. CDR3 length: 12 amino acids. CDR3 residues: CASGQGVNTQYF. The CDR3 DNA is TGTGCCTCCGGGCAGGGGGTAAATACGCAGTATTTT.

V and J are TRBV13 and TRBJ1-1; D is uncertain. CDR1 is PRHDT, CDR2 FYEKMQ, per germline (reference sequence). V was trimmed by 1 base and J by 3 bases, leaving 15 bases between them. The CDR3 runs to 16 residues. This chain's CDR3 is CASSLEGSLGDTEAFF. The DNA of the CDR3 is TGTGCCAGCAGCTTAGAAGGTTCTCTTGGTGACACTGAAGCTTTCTTT.

In nucleotides, the CDR3 is TGTGCCAGCAGTGAGGAAGAGAGCTCCTACAATGAGCAGTTCTTC. This codes for CASSEEESSYNEQFF. This chain joins TRBV2 and TRBJ2-1; no firm D call. The V gene's germline CDR1 is SNHLY and CDR2 FYNNEI. V was cut by 3 bases and J by 0 bases, with 9 bases left in between. The CDR3 is made up of 15 amino acids. Variable domain in full (rest from reference TRBV2 and TRBJ2-1): EPEVTQTPSHQVTQMGQEVILRCVPISNHLYFYWYRQILGQKVEFLVSFYNNEISEKSEIFDDQFSVERPDGSNFTLKIRSTKLEDSAMYFCASSEEESSYNEQFFGPGTRLTVL.

The chain carries TRBV5-1 and TRBJ1-2; 7 bases line up with TRBD1. V lost 3 bases to trimming and J lost 2 bases; unmatched junction nucleotides: 4. The CDR3 loop spans 14 amino acids. Germline loops: CDR1 SGHRS, CDR2 YFSETQ. This CDR3 reads CASSSQQGNYGYTF. As DNA, the CDR3 is TGCGCCAGCAGCTCGCAACAGGGGAACTATGGCTACACCTTC.

The CDR3 DNA reads as TGTGCCATCAGTGAAGGAGGAACAGTCTATGGCTACACCTTC. Its translation is CAISEGGTVYGYTF. The V gene is TRBV10-3, the J gene TRBJ1-2; D is undetermined. Germline-derived CDR1 and CDR2 are ENHRY and SYGVKD. V lost 3 bases, J lost 4 bases, and 12 bases lay in between. There are 14 residues in the CDR3.

This chain uses TRBV2 with TRBJ1-4; TRBD1 matches 9 bases. V dropped 6 bases and J dropped 8; count of bases not matched to a gene: 7. The CDR3 runs to 14 residues. Germline values: CDR1 SNHLY, CDR2 FYNNEI. Here the CDR3 reads CASSPTGGWEKLFF. CDR3 nucleotides: TGTGCCAGCAGCCCGACAGGGGGTTGGGAAAAACTGTTTTTT.

This chain links TRBV5-1 with TRBJ2-5, with unresolved D. The CDR3 totals 14 residues. Germline V CDR1 and CDR2: SGHRS, YFSETQ. V dropped 4 bases and J dropped 5 bases, with 15 bases sitting between them. The CDR3 region is CASSGMTRFETQYF. The CDR3 DNA follows: TGCGCCAGCAGCGGGATGACACGATTCGAGACCCAGTACTTC.

This chain connects TRBV6-5 to TRBJ1-3, with no clear D. V was shortened by 4 bases and J by 0 bases, with 13 bases between the two germline ends. CDR1 and CDR2 from the germline V gene are MNHEY and SVGAGI. The CDR3 consists of 16 residues. In DNA, the CDR3 is TGTGCCAGCAGTTCTGGCCACCCGGCCTCTGGAAACACCATATATTTT. It specifies CASSSGHPASGNTIYF.